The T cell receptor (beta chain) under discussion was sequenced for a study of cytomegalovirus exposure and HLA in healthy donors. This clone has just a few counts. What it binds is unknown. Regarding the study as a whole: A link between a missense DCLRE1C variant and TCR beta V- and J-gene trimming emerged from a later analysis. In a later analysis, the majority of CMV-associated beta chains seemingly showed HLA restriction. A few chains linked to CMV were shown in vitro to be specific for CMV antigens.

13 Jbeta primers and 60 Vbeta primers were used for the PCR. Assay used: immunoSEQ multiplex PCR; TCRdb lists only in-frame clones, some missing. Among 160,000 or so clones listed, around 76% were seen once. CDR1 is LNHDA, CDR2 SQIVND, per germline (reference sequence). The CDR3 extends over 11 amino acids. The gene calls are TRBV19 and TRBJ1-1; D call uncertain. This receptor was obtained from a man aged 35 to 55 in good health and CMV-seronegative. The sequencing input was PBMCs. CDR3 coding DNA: TGTGAGTCGCGCATGAACACTGAAGCTTTCTTT. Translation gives CESRMNTEAFF.